This T cell receptor beta chain was sequenced in a study of Graves' ophthalmopathy and Graves' hyperthyroidism (dated by TCRdb to 2016 to 2019). Turning to the overall study: Peripheral blood was collected at initial diagnosis, before any treatment. In more than five hyperthyroidism patients, T-cell repertoires of thyroid tissue and blood were compared. In total, approximately 140 blood samples were TCR-sequenced: some 40 ophthalmopathy, some 75 hyperthyroidism and some 17 hyperthyroidism-to-ophthalmopathy patients. The study used TCR beta repertoire signatures to distinguish Graves' ophthalmopathy from Graves' hyperthyroidism and to predict progression to ophthalmopathy. The independent validation cohort included about 20 hyperthyroidism patients plus 17 patients who later progressed from hyperthyroidism to ophthalmopathy. To explore V-J signatures distinguishing ophthalmopathy from hyperthyroidism, a discovery set of roughly 100 patients (around 44 ophthalmopathy, roughly 56 stable hyperthyroidism) was enrolled. Following sampling, methimazole starting at 30 mg daily was administered to hyperthyroidism patients, and high-dose intravenous methylprednisolone was administered to ophthalmopathy patients. Results and caveats for the whole study, not just this receptor: Most expanded thyroid clonotypes with a frequency above 0.001 also appeared in blood, which suggests that blood repertoires may reflect the immune response in the thyroid. In validation, the model predicted ophthalmopathy progression with about 64% sensitivity and approximately 75% specificity; more than ten predicted patients were CT-confirmed with GO in a median of around 6 months. In cross-validation, the 13-signature model distinguished ophthalmopathy from stable hyperthyroidism with 85% to 90% sensitivity and almost 83% specificity, and in the test set the corresponding values were around 78% and 73%. No statistical method was used to set the sample size in advance, and the investigators knew which group each participant was assigned to.

For repertoire sequencing, the TCR beta CDR3 regions were amplified from RNA transcripts. A first-round RT-PCR used HTBI primers with the Qiagen OneStep RT-PCR kit, followed by a second-round multiplex PCR, size selection and purification. Libraries were sequenced paired-end with 100 bp reads on an Illumina HiSeq2000. The original pipeline was this. SOAPnuke was used for read processing, and reads with adapters, uncalled bases, a mean Phred below 15, or no exact constant-primer or identifier match were discarded. High-quality paired reads were merged with COPE v1.2.5. Clonotypes were defined as unique nucleotide sequences and were aligned to IMGT TRB V, D and J references using MiTCR v1.1. The analysis was limited to V-J combinations with a frequency above 0.0001, which together covered 99% to 99.2% of repertoires. For each V-J combination, a TCR clonal expansion and chaos score was defined as F50 clonal expansion divided by the chaos observed in the TCRdist matrix. Welch's t-statistics and random forest were used to reduce features to about 14 V-J combinations, which were fed into a naive Bayes classifier. Thyroid-blood repertoire similarity was quantified with the Morisita-Horn index. TCRdb handled the public reads itself, with Q25 trimming in fastp and clone calling in MiXCR, and kept productive beta chains. Duplicate CDR3 protein sequences are folded into a single record with the most common DNA and genes. TCRdb's processing, not the study's, gives the V and J calls here. The sample table holds hundreds of thousands of distinct CDR3 sequences, of which roughly 41% were seen once. Clones ranked in the top ten supply 3% to 4% of the sample.

Patients with ophthalmopathy had moderately to severely active disease, with a Clinical Activity Score of 3 or more, a NOSPECS grade of 4 or more, and a disease duration of less than 3 months. Patients were excluded if they had other autoimmune diseases, uncontrolled infections, pregnancy or lactation. Diagnosis relied on clinical symptoms, serum thyroxine, TRAb, thyroid ultrasound and orbital computed tomography. Using Ficoll-Paque density gradient centrifugation, PBMCs were isolated from 9 to 10 ml of fresh peripheral blood. Trizol reagent was used to extract the total RNA, and its quality was then checked on an Agilent 2100 Bioanalyzer. This clonotype was counted ten times or more. Its antigen target is currently unknown. There are no base qualities to consult, and no much larger clone falls within one base. The sequenced sample was peripheral blood. The receptor's source is an adult man with Graves' ophthalmopathy.

The DNA is as follows: TGTGCCAGCAGCTTAAAGGGGTGGCAGGGCTACACCTTC. The resulting protein is CASSLKGWQGYTF. The V and J genes are TRBV11-2 and TRBJ1-2; the best D guess is TRBD1, with 5 bases matching. The CDR1 and CDR2 encoded by the germline V gene are SGHAT and FQNNGV. The CDR3 runs 13 residues from the cysteine to the phenylalanine. Left in the record is the CDR3 DNA by itself, 39 bases read in frame from the first base. Between the V and J ends, shortened by 2 bases and 8 bases respectively, the junction contains 12 bases.